Reported below is one TCR beta chain. Its target is not known. This entry belongs to a study of shared clonotypes between healthy human individuals. Study in general: There were three CD4 naive, three CD4 memory, two CD8 naive and one CD8 memory plates per donor. Study-wide findings and caveats: The low donor count limited represented genetic and exposure-history diversity.

Germline V gene data show CDR1 as SGHRS and CDR2 as YFSETQ. V lost 2 bases and J lost 1, with 12 bases in between. The CDR3 has 15 amino acids. Clones were read by immunoSEQ multiplex PCR, and TCRdb kept only the in-frame ones, dropping some. The sample consists of 1.4 million or so clones, approximately 98.5% of them appearing once. The specimen was naive CD4+ T cells sorted from blood. Subset indicated: CD45RA+ positively selected. This sequence was found in a man between 25 and 39 years old in good health. The chain links TRBV5-1 to TRBJ2-5; the D call may be TRBD1 or TRBD2 (5 bases each). For the CDR3, the DNA is TGCGCCAGCAGCTTACGATGGGGGAGCCAAGAGACCCAGTACTTC. It yields the protein CASSLRWGSQETQYF.